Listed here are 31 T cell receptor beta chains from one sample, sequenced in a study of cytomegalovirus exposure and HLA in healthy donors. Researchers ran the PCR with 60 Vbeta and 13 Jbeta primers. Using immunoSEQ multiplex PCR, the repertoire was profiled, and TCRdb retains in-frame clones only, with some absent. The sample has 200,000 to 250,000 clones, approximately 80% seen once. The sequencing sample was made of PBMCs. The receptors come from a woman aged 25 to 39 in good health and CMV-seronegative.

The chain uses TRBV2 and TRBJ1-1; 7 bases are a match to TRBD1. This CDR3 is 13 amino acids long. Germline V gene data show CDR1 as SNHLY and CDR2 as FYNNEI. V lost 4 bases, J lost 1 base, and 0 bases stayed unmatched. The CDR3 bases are TGTGCCAGCAGTGGGGACAGGAACACTGAAGCTTTCTTT. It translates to CASSGDRNTEAFF.

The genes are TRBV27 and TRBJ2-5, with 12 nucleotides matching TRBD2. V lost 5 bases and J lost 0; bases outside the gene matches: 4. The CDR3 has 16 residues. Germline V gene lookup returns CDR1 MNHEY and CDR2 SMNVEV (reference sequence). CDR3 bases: TGTGCCAGCAGTAACCTAGCGGGGGGGTACCAAGAGACCCAGTACTTC. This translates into CASSNLAGGYQETQYF.

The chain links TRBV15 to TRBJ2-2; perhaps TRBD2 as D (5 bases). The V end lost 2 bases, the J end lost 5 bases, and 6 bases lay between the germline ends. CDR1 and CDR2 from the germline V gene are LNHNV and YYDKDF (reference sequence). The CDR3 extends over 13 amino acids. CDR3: CATSRTRTGELFF. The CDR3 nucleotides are TGTGCCACCAGCAGAACTAGAACCGGGGAGCTGTTTTTT. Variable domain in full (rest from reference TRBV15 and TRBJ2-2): DAMVIQNPRYQVTQFGKPVTLSCSQTLNHNVMYWYQQKSSQAPKLLFHYYDKDFNNEADTPDNFQSRRPNTSFCFLDIRSPGLGDTAMYLCATSRTRTGELFFGEGSRLTVL.

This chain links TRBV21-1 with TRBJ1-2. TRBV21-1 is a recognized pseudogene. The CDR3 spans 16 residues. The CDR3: CASSKEYPILNYGYTF. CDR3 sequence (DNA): TGTGCCAGCAGCAAAGAGTATCCCATACTCAACTATGGCTACACCTTC.

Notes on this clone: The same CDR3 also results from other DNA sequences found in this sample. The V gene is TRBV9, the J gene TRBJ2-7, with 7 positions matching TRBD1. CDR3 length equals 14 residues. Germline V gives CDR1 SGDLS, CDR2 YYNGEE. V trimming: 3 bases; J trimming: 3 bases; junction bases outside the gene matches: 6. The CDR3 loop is CASSAQGIGYEQYF. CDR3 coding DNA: TGTGCCAGCAGCGCACAGGGGATCGGCTACGAGCAGTACTTC.

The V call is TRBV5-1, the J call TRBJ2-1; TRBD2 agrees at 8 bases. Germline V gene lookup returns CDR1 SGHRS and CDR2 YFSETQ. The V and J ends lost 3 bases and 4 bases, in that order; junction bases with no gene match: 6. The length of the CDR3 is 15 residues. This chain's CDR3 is CASSSTGGRYNEQFF. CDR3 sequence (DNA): TGCGCCAGCAGCTCTACGGGGGGGCGGTACAATGAGCAGTTCTTC.

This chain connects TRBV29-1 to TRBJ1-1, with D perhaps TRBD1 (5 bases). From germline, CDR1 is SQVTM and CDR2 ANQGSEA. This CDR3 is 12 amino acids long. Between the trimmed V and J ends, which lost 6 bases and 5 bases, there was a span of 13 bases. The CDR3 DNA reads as TGCAGCGTCCCATGGGGGGAAACTGAAGCTTTCTTT. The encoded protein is CSVPWGETEAFF.

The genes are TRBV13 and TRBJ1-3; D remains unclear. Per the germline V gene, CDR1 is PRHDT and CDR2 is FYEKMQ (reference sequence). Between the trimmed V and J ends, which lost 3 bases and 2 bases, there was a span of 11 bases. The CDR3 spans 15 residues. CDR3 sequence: CASSFRVEPGNTIYF. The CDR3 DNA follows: TGTGCCAGCAGCTTCCGGGTCGAACCTGGAAACACCATATATTTT.

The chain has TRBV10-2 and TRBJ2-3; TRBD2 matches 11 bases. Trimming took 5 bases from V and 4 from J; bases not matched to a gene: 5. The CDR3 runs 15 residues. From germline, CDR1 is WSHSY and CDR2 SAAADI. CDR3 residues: CASSLAGGVADTQYF. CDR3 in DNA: TGCGCCAGCAGTTTAGCGGGGGGGGTAGCAGATACGCAGTATTTT.

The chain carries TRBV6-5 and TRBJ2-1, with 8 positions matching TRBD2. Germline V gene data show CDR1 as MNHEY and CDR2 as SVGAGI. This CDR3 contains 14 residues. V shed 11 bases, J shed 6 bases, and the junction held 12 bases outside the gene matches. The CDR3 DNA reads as TGTGCCGGGGGTAGTAGCGGGATTATCAATGAGCAGTTCTTC. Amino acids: CAGGSSGIINEQFF.

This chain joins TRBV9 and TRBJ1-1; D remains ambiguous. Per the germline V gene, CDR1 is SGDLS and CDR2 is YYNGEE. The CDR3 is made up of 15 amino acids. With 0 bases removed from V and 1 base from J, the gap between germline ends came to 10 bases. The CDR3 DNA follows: TGTGCCAGCAGCGTAGACGGTGCAGGGAACACTGAAGCTTTCTTT. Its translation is CASSVDGAGNTEAFF.

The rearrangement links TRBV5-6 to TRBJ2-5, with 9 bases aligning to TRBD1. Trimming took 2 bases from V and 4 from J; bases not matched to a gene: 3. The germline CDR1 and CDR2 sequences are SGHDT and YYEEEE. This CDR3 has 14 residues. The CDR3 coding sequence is TGTGCCAGCAGCTTACAGGGGGCGTCAGAGACCCAGTACTTC. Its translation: CASSLQGASETQYF.

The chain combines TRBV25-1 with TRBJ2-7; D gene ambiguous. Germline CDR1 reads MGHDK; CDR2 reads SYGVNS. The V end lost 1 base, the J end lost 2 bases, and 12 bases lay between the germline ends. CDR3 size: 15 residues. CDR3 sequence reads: CASSEFTGTAYEQYF. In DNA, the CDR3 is TGTGCCAGCAGTGAATTCACGGGTACCGCCTACGAGCAGTACTTC.

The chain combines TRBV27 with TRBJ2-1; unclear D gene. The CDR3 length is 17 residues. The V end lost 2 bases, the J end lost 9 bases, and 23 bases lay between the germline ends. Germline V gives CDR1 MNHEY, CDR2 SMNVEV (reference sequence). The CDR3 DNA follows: TGTGCCAGCAGTTTAATATATCCCCCCTTCTCGGTGGTTGAGCAGTTCTTC. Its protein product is CASSLIYPPFSVVEQFF.

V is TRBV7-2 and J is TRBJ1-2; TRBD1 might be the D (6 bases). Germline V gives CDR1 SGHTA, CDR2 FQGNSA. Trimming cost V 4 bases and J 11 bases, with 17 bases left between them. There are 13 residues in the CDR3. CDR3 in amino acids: CASSYLRDTPYTF. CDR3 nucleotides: TGTGCCAGCAGCTACCTCCGGGACACCCCTTACACCTTC.

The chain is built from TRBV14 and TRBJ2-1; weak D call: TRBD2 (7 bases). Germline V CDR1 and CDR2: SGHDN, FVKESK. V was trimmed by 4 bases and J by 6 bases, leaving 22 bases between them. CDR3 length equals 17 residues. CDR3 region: CASSPFVVGGPGNEQFF. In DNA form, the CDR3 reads TGTGCCAGCAGCCCCTTCGTCGTGGGGGGGCCTGGCAATGAGCAGTTCTTC.

The CDR3 nucleotides are TGTGCCAGCAGTTCCATAGCACAGGGGTGGTATGGCTACACCTTC. Its translation: CASSSIAQGWYGYTF. The genes are TRBV6-5 and TRBJ1-2; 7 nucleotides match TRBD1. Germline values: CDR1 MNHEY, CDR2 SVGAGI. V lost 4 bases and J lost 5; bases outside the gene matches: 10. This CDR3 has 15 residues.

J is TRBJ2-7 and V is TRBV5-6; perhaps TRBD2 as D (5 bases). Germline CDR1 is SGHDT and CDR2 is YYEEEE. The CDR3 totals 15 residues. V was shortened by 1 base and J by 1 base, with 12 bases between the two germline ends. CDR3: CASSLFVTRSYEQYF. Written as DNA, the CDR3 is TGTGCCAGCAGCTTGTTTGTTACTAGGTCCTACGAGCAGTACTTC.

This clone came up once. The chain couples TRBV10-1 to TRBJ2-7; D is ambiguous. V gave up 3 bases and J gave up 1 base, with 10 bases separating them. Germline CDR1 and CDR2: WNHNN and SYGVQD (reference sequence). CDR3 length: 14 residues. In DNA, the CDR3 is TGCGCCAGCAGTGAAGAGTCGCGGTCCTACGAGCAGTACTTC. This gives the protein CASSEESRSYEQYF.

The CDR3 DNA sequence: TGTGCCAGCAGCCCCGAATCAGCGCGATACTACGAGCAGTACTTC. Protein product: CASSPESARYYEQYF. The chain has TRBV27 and TRBJ2-7; D is undetermined. Germline V gene lookup returns CDR1 MNHEY and CDR2 SMNVEV (reference sequence). This CDR3 region has 15 residues. V lost 6 bases to trimming and J lost 3 bases, with 18 bases between them.

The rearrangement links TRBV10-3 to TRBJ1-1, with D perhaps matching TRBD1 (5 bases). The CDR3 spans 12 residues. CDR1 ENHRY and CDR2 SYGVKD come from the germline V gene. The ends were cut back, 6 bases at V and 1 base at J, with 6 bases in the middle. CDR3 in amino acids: CAIRDKNTEAFF. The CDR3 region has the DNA TGTGCCATCAGGGACAAGAACACTGAAGCTTTCTTT.

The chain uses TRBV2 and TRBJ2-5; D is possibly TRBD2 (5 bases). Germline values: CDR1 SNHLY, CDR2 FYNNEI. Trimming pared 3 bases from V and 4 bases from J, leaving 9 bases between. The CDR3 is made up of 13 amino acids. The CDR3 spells CASSDGGRETQYF. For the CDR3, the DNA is TGTGCCAGCAGTGATGGAGGTCGAGAGACCCAGTACTTC.

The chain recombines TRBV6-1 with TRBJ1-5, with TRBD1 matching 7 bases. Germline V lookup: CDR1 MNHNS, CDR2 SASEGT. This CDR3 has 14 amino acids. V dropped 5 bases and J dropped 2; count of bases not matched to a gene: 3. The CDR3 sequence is CASSNDRGNQPQHF. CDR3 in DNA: TGTGCCAGCAGTAATGACAGGGGCAATCAGCCCCAGCATTTT.

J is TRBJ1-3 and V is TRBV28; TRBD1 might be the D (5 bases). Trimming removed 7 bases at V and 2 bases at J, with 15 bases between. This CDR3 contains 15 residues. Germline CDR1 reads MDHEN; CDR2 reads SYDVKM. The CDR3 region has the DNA TGTGCCAGCACCTCCGGGCAGGGCACTGGAAACACCATATATTTT. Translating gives CASTSGQGTGNTIYF.

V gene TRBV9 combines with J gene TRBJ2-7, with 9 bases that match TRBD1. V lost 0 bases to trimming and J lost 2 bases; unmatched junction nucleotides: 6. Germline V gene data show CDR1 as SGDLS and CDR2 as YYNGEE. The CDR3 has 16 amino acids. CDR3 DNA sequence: TGTGCCAGCAGCGTAGACCCTACAGGGGGCCCCTACGAGCAGTACTTC. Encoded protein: CASSVDPTGGPYEQYF.

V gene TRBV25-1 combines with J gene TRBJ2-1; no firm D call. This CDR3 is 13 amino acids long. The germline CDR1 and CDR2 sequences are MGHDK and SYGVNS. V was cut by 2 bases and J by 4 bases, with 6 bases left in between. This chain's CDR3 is CASSEVAYNEQFF. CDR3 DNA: TGTGCCAGCAGTGAAGTAGCTTACAATGAGCAGTTCTTC.

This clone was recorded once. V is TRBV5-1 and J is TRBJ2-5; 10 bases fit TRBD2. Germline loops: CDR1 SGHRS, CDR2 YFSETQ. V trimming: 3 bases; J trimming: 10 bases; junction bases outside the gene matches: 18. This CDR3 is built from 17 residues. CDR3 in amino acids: CASSSSPLAGGPGNQYF. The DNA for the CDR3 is TGCGCCAGCAGCTCCTCCCCCTTAGCGGGGGGTCCGGGGAACCAGTACTTC.

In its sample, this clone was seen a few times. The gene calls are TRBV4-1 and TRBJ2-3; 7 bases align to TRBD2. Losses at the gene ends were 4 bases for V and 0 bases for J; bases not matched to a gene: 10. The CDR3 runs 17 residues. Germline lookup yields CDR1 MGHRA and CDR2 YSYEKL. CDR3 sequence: CASSPSGGLRSTDTQYF. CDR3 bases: TGCGCCAGCAGCCCGTCGGGGGGACTACGGAGCACAGATACGCAGTATTTT.

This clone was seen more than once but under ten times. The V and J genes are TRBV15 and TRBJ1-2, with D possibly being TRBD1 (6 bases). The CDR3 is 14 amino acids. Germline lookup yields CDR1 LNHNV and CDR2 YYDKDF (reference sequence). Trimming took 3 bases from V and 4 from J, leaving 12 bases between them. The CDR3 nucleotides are TGTGCCACCAGCAGGGGGGGGGCTACCTATGGCTACACCTTC. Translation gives CATSRGGATYGYTF.

CDR3 sequence (DNA): TGCGCCAGCAGCTTGCCAAGTACAACCTACGAGCAGTACTTC. This sequence encodes CASSLPSTTYEQYF. The rearrangement uses TRBV5-1 and TRBJ2-7; D remains unclear. The CDR3 loop spans 14 amino acids. Germline assignment: CDR1 SGHRS and CDR2 YFSETQ. The germline V and J ends were trimmed by 1 base and 2 bases, with 10 bases remaining between them.

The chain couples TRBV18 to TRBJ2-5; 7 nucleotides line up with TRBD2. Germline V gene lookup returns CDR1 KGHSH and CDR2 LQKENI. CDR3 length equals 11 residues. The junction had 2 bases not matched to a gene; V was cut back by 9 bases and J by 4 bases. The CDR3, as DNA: TGTGCCAGTTCGGGGGGAGAGACCCAGTACTTC. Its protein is CASSGGETQYF.